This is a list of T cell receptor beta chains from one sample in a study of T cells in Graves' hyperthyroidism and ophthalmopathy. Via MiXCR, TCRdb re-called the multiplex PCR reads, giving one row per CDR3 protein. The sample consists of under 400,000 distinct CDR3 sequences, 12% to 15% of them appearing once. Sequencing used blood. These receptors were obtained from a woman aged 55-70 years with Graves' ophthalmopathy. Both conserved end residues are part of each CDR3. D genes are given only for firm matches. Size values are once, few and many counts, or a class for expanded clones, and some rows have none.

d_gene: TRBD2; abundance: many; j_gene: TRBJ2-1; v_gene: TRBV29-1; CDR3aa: CSVGVAGDEQFF; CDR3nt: TGCAGCGTTGGAGTAGCGGGCGATGAGCAGTTCTTC
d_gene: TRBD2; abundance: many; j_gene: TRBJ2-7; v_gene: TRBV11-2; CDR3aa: CASNLASSGSFYEQYF; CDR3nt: TGTGCCAGCAACTTAGCGTCTAGCGGGAGTTTCTACGAGCAGTACTTC
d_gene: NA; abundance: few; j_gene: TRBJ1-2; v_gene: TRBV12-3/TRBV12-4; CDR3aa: CASSLAGTSGYTF; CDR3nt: TGTGCCAGCAGTTTAGCGGGGACGTCCGGCTACACCTTC
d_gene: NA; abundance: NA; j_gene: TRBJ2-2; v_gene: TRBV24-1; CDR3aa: CATSYTGNTGELFF; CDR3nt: TGTGCCACCTCGTATACAGGGAACACCGGGGAGCTGTTTTTT
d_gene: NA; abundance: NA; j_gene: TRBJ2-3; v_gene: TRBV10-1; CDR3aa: CASSARKGLADTQYF; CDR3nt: TGCGCCAGCAGTGCCCGGAAGGGGCTTGCAGATACGCAGTATTTT
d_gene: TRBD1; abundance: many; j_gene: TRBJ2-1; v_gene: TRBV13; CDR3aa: CASSLWTGVYNEQFF; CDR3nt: TGTGCCAGCAGCTTATGGACAGGGGTATACAATGAGCAGTTCTTC
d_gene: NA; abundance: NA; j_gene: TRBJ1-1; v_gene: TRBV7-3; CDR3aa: CASSRGINTEAFF; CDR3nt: TGTGCCAGCAGCCGGGGGATAAACACTGAAGCTTTCTTT
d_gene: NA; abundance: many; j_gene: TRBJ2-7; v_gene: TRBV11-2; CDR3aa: CASSSRGAYEQYF; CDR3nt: TGTGCCAGCAGCTCGAGGGGGGCCTACGAGCAGTACTTC
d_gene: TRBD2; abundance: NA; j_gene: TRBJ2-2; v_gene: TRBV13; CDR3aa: CASSPGGLALGTGELFF; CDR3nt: TGTGCCAGCAGCCCGGGGGGGCTAGCGTTGGGCACCGGGGAGCTGTTTTTT
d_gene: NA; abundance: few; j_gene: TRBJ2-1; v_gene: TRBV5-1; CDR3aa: CASSSIADTYNEQFF; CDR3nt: TGCGCCAGCAGTTCTATAGCGGATACCTACAATGAGCAGTTCTTC
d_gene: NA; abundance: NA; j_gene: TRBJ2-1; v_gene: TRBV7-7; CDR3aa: CASSLLGADEQFF; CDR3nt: TGTGCTAGCAGCTTATTGGGCGCCGATGAGCAGTTCTTC
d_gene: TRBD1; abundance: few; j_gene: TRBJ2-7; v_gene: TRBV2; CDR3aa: CASKGPGQGYEQYF; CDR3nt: TGTGCCAGCAAGGGGCCGGGACAGGGATACGAGCAGTACTTC
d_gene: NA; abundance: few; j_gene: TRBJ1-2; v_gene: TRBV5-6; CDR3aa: CASSLGTGNLYGYTF; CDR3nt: TGTGCCAGCAGCTTGGGGACGGGAAACCTCTATGGCTACACCTTC
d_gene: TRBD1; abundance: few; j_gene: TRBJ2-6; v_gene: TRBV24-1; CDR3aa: CATSETGTGISGANVLTF; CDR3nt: TGTGCCACCAGTGAGACCGGGACAGGGATCTCTGGGGCCAACGTCCTGACTTTC
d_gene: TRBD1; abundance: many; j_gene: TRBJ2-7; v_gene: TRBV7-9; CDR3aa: CASRRTGGHGEQYF; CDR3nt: TGTGCCAGCAGGAGGACAGGGGGCCATGGCGAGCAGTACTTC
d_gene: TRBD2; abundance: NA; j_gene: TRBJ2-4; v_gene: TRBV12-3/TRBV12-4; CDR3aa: CASSLWGGVAGGPQYF; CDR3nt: TGTGCCAGCAGTTTATGGGGGGGGGTAGCGGGAGGGCCTCAGTACTTC
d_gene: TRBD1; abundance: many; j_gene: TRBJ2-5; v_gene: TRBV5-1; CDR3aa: CASSEPGQKETQYF; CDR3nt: TGCGCCAGCAGTGAACCGGGACAGAAAGAGACCCAGTACTTC
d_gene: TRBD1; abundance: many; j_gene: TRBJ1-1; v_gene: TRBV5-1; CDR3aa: CASSWGTGMNTEAFF; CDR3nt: TGCGCCAGCAGCTGGGGGACAGGCATGAACACTGAAGCTTTCTTT
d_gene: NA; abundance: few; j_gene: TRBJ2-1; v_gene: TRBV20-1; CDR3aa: CSARAGAERYNEQFF; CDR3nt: TGCAGTGCTAGAGCGGGAGCGGAGAGATACAATGAGCAGTTCTTC
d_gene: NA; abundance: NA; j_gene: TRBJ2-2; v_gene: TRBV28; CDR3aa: CASRTNQGYGGELFF; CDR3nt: TGTGCCAGCAGAACCAACCAGGGGTATGGCGGGGAGCTGTTTTTT
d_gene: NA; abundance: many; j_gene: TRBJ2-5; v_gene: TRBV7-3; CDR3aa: CASSLTRDSETQYF; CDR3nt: TGTGCCAGCAGCTTAACACGTGACAGCGAGACCCAGTACTTC
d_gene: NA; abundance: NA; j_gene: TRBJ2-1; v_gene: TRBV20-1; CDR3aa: CSARDFASRYNEQFF; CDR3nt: TGCAGTGCTAGAGATTTTGCCTCCCGCTACAATGAGCAGTTCTTC
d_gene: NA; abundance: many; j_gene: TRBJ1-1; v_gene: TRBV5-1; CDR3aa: CASSPGAPSNTEAFF; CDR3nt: TGCGCCAGCAGCCCCGGGGCCCCCAGTAACACTGAAGCTTTCTTT